The next 27 T cell receptor beta chains were all read from a single sample in a study of CD8 T cells in ankylosing spondylitis. TCRdb called the 5' RACE reads again in MiXCR, with one record for every CDR3 protein. The data hold 150,000 to 200,000 distinct CDR3 sequences, with 11% observed a single time. The specimen was blood, either unsorted or a sorted T cell fraction (not recorded which). These receptors came from a male donor with ankylosing spondylitis or in good health (not recorded which).

This clonotype has at least ten counts. J is TRBJ1-4 and V is TRBV20-1; no clear D. The V gene's germline CDR1 is DFQATT and CDR2 SNEGSKA (reference sequence). Trimming removed 3 bases from V and 7 bases from J, with 9 bases in between. This CDR3 comprises 12 residues. Here the CDR3 reads CSASRRSEKLFF. CDR3 nucleotide sequence: TGCAGTGCTAGTCGTAGGAGTGAAAAACTGTTTTTT.

This clonotype was observed at least ten times. The V and J genes are TRBV6-1 and TRBJ2-3, with TRBD1 identical over 7 bases. Germline loops: CDR1 MNHNS, CDR2 SASEGT. V lost 8 bases, J lost 4 bases, and 12 bases stayed unmatched. The CDR3 spans 15 residues. The CDR3 region is CASSFRGQIPDTQYF. CDR3 sequence (DNA): TGTGCCAGCTCATTCAGGGGACAGATCCCAGATACGCAGTATTTT.

This clonotype was seen more than once but under ten times. The V and J genes are TRBV2 and TRBJ2-7; 8 nucleotides line up with TRBD1. This CDR3 has 18 residues. J was trimmed by 2 bases and V by 6 bases; bases with no gene match: 18. CDR1 is SNHLY and CDR2 is FYNNEI in the germline V gene. CDR3 region: CASSGLTGDKFKTYEQYF. DNA of the CDR3: TGTGCCAGCAGCGGGTTGACAGGGGATAAATTCAAAACCTACGAGCAGTACTTC.

In this sample, this clonotype turned up many times. The rearrangement uses TRBV19 and TRBJ2-1; 7 bases fit TRBD1. The CDR3 loop spans 12 amino acids. J gave up 7 bases and V 6 bases, and 3 bases lay outside the gene matches. In germline, CDR1 is LNHDA, CDR2 SQIVND (reference sequence). The CDR3 loop is CASRRGLNEQFF. DNA for the CDR3: TGTGCCAGTAGGAGGGGGCTGAATGAGCAGTTCTTC.

This clonotype has at least ten counts. V is TRBV29-1 and J is TRBJ2-7, with D unresolved. V was pared by 0 bases and J by 2 bases, with 14 bases between. Per the germline V gene, CDR1 is SQVTM and CDR2 is ANQGSEA. The CDR3 contains 15 residues. CDR3 bases: TGCAGCGTTGAAGACTCGGTGGACCAGGCCTACGAGCAGTACTTC. Its translation is CSVEDSVDQAYEQYF.

The chain carries TRBV7-8 and TRBJ2-1, with TRBD2 matching 13 bases. Germline assignment: CDR1 SGHVS and CDR2 FQNEAQ. The V segment lost 2 bases and the J segment 9 bases; nucleotides outside the gene matches: 7. The CDR3 length is 16 residues. CDR3 loop: CASSLRALAGGSEQFF. The DNA for the CDR3 is TGTGCCAGCAGCTTAAGGGCACTAGCGGGAGGGAGTGAGCAGTTCTTC.

This clonotype was counted at least ten times. The chain couples TRBV3-1 to TRBJ2-2; D not certain. This CDR3 spans 16 amino acids. Germline CDR1 reads LGHDT; CDR2 reads YNNKEL (reference sequence). Trimming removed 1 base from V and 4 bases from J, with 13 bases in between. The chain's CDR3 is CASSQARTGSTGELFF. CDR3 in DNA: TGTGCCAGCAGCCAAGCCCGGACCGGGTCCACCGGGGAGCTGTTTTTT.

The sample holds a few counts of this clonotype. One end of the junction fails to match germline, which may point to a read error. This chain joins TRBV7-6 and TRBJ2-3, with D perhaps matching TRBD2 (6 bases). Germline CDR1 SGHVS, CDR2 FNYEAQ. CDR3 size: 16 residues. The CDR3 loop is CTSSLFRDSGADTQYF. The CDR3 nucleotides read TGTACCAGCAGCTTATTTCGGGACTCGGGTGCAGATACGCAGTATTTT.

This clonotype was observed many times. V usage is TRBV29-1 and J usage is TRBJ1-2; 7 bases agree with TRBD1. This CDR3 comprises 11 residues. CDR1 is SQVTM and CDR2 is ANQGSEA in the germline V gene. With V trimmed by 3 bases and J by 8 bases, 3 bases remained unmatched. The CDR3 reads CSVERGQGYTF. The CDR3 nucleotides are TGCAGCGTTGAGAGGGGGCAGGGCTACACCTTC.

This rearrangement joins TRBV27 to TRBJ2-1, with TRBD2 identical over 12 bases. The V and J ends lost 7 bases and 6 bases, in that order; junction bases with no gene match: 13. CDR3 size: 17 residues. Looked up from germline, CDR1 is MNHEY and CDR2 is SMNVEV (reference sequence). The CDR3: CASTWKTSGRRVNEQFF. CDR3 DNA: TGTGCCAGCACCTGGAAGACTAGCGGGAGACGAGTCAATGAGCAGTTCTTC.

This clonotype was counted at least ten times. V gene TRBV2 combines with J gene TRBJ2-5; no reliable D call. CDR3 size: 15 residues. V was cut by 2 bases and J by 0 bases, with 10 bases left in between. The germline V gene has CDR1 SNHLY and CDR2 FYNNEI. CDR3 DNA: TGTGCCAGCAGTGAAAGTGGACGGTACCAAGAGACCCAGTACTTC. Its protein is CASSESGRYQETQYF.

This clonotype was seen repeatedly, ten times or more. V usage is TRBV29-1 and J usage is TRBJ2-7; tentative D call: TRBD1 (5 bases). Germline V CDR1 and CDR2: SQVTM, ANQGSEA. Trimming left V 4 bases short and J 6 bases short, with 13 bases between. This CDR3 is 12 amino acids long. CDR3 loop: CSVGQPNGEQYF. DNA of the CDR3: TGCAGCGTTGGACAGCCCAACGGCGAGCAGTACTTC.

This clonotype occurred many times. The chain employs TRBV25-1 and TRBJ2-1; tentative D call: TRBD1 (5 bases). Germline-derived CDR1 and CDR2 are MGHDK and SYGVNS. Trimming removed 5 bases from V and 5 bases from J, with 13 bases in between. This CDR3 region has 14 residues. The CDR3 region is CASSPGQPNNEQFF. CDR3 DNA: TGTGCCAGCAGTCCCGGACAACCTAACAATGAGCAGTTCTTC.

The rearrangement joins TRBV19 to TRBJ2-2, with 11 bases fitting TRBD1. Trimming took 3 bases from V and 4 from J; bases not matched to a gene: 4. Germline CDR1 reads LNHDA; CDR2 reads SQIVND (reference sequence). This CDR3 is built from 16 residues. The DNA for the CDR3 is TGTGCCAGTAGTATGCGGACAGGGGGCCTCACCGGGGAGCTGTTTTTT. Protein: CASSMRTGGLTGELFF.

The chain is built from TRBV20-1 and TRBJ2-3, with 8 positions matching TRBD2. Germline V gives CDR1 DFQATT, CDR2 SNEGSKA (reference sequence). This CDR3 has 12 amino acids. The J segment lost 9 bases and the V segment lost 5 bases, leaving 7 bases of the junction unmatched. The CDR3 loop is CSAPGGAATQYF. The CDR3 DNA follows: TGCAGTGCTCCCGGGGGGGCAGCGACGCAGTATTTT.

The genes are TRBV7-6 and TRBJ2-2; 9 bases match TRBD2. The CDR3 extends over 15 amino acids. Germline trimming cut 5 bases from V and 8 bases from J; bases unmatched to any gene: 9. Germline V gives CDR1 SGHVS, CDR2 FNYEAQ. The CDR3 protein is CASSRVAGVQGELFF. The CDR3 nucleotides are TGTGCCAGCAGCCGCGTAGCGGGGGTGCAAGGGGAGCTGTTTTTT.

This clonotype was seen ten or more times. The J gene is TRBJ2-1, the V gene TRBV9; TRBD2 might be the D (6 bases). V shed 0 bases and J shed 0 bases, with 7 bases lying between them. Germline lookup yields CDR1 SGDLS and CDR2 YYNGEE. The CDR3 runs to 15 residues. CDR3 residues: CASSVEEGSYNEQFF. CDR3 DNA: TGTGCCAGCAGCGTAGAGGAGGGCTCCTACAATGAGCAGTTCTTC.

This clonotype was recorded many times. J is TRBJ2-1 and V is TRBV20-1, with 13 bases fitting TRBD2. Germline lookup yields CDR1 DFQATT and CDR2 SNEGSKA (reference sequence). The CDR3 extends over 14 amino acids. Trimming at V came to 5 bases and at J to 5 bases, leaving 3 bases not matched to a gene. The CDR3 sequence is CSARLAGGHNEQFF. DNA for the CDR3: TGCAGTGCTCGACTAGCGGGGGGCCACAATGAGCAGTTCTTC.

This clonotype was picked up many times. This CDR3 reads CAISGRGRELGEQYF. For the CDR3, the DNA is TGTGCCATCAGCGGTCGTGGCAGGGAGTTAGGAGAGCAGTACTTC. The chain carries TRBV10-3 and TRBJ2-7; possibly TRBD1 or TRBD2 for D (5 bases each). V was pared by 6 bases and J by 7 bases, with 22 bases between. CDR1 is ENHRY and CDR2 is SYGVKD in the germline V gene. This CDR3 has 15 amino acids.

This clonotype has at least ten counts. The CDR3 DNA is TGTGCCACCAGCAGAGTCGCAAGCAATCAGCCCCAGCATTTT. It translates to CATSRVASNQPQHF. J is TRBJ1-5 and V is TRBV15; unclear D gene. This CDR3 spans 14 amino acids. Germline V lookup: CDR1 LNHNV, CDR2 YYDKDF (reference sequence). V was trimmed by 1 base and J by 1 base, leaving 5 bases between them. Based on the CDR3 plus reference TRBV15 and TRBJ1-5, the full variable domain is DAMVIQNPRYQVTQFGKPVTLSCSQTLNHNVMYWYQQKSSQAPKLLFHYYDKDFNNEADTPDNFQSRRPNTSFCFLDIRSPGLGDTAMYLCATSRVASNQPQHFGDGTRLSIL.

In its sample, this clonotype was seen many times. The chain uses TRBV6-2 or TRBV6-3 and TRBJ1-6; D unresolved. Germline V CDR1 and CDR2: MNHEY, SVGEGT. The CDR3 has 14 residues. Trimming left V 0 bases short and J 4 bases short, with 4 bases between. CDR3 nucleotides: TGTGCCAGCAGTTACTCCGAATATAATTCACCCCTCCACTTT. This codes for CASSYSEYNSPLHF.

In its sample, this clonotype was seen a few times. This chain uses TRBV18 with TRBJ2-3; 7 bases map to TRBD1. Unmatched junction bases numbered 6, after V lost 4 bases and J lost 2 bases. This CDR3 region has 15 residues. From germline, CDR1 is KGHSH and CDR2 LQKENI. CDR3 sequence reads: CASSQETGPTDTQYF. DNA for the CDR3: TGTGCCAGCTCACAGGAGACAGGGCCCACAGATACGCAGTATTTT.

This clonotype showed up many times. The gene calls are TRBV11-2 and TRBJ1-2; D remains ambiguous. The CDR3 is made up of 15 amino acids. Germline values: CDR1 SGHAT, CDR2 FQNNGV. The germline V and J ends were trimmed by 1 base and 0 bases, with 9 bases remaining between them. The CDR3 region is CASSLVASPNYGYTF. The CDR3 nucleotides read TGTGCCAGCAGCTTAGTTGCTTCTCCTAACTATGGCTACACCTTC.

This clonotype showed up just a few times. The chain employs TRBV24-1 and TRBJ2-3; 14 bases agree with TRBD2. This CDR3 region has 16 residues. Germline V lookup: CDR1 KGHDR, CDR2 SFDVKD. J lost 6 bases, V lost 6 bases, and 7 bases had no gene match. CDR3 region: CATSPGLAGGRDTQYF. The DNA of the CDR3 is TGTGCCACCAGTCCCGGACTAGCGGGGGGCCGGGATACGCAGTATTTT.

This clonotype has a count of ten or more. The CDR3 DNA reads as TGTGCCAGCAGTGGACTCCACAATGAGCAGTTCTTC. Protein product: CASSGLHNEQFF. V gene TRBV2 combines with J gene TRBJ2-1; D uncertain. The length of the CDR3 is 12 residues. V lost 4 bases to trimming and J lost 5 bases, with 6 bases between them. Germline values: CDR1 SNHLY, CDR2 FYNNEI.

The CDR3 is CASSLIASGGYVQETQYF. CDR3 nucleotide sequence: TGTGCCAGCAGCTTAATCGCTAGCGGGGGCTATGTCCAAGAGACCCAGTACTTC. V gene TRBV7-2 combines with J gene TRBJ2-5, with 10 bases lining up with TRBD2. This CDR3 is 18 amino acids long. V was pared by 2 bases and J by 1 base, with 10 bases of the junction left unmatched. CDR1 and CDR2 (germline): SGHTA, FQGNSA.

This clonotype was detected ten times or more. This chain connects TRBV14 to TRBJ2-2; no clear D gene. This CDR3 is 13 amino acids long. V lost 3 bases and J 7 bases, leaving 9 bases between the germline ends. The germline CDR1 and CDR2 sequences are SGHDN and FVKESK. The CDR3 DNA is TGTGCCAGCAGCCAGGTCCGAGGCGGGGAGCTGTTTTTT. This encodes CASSQVRGGELFF.